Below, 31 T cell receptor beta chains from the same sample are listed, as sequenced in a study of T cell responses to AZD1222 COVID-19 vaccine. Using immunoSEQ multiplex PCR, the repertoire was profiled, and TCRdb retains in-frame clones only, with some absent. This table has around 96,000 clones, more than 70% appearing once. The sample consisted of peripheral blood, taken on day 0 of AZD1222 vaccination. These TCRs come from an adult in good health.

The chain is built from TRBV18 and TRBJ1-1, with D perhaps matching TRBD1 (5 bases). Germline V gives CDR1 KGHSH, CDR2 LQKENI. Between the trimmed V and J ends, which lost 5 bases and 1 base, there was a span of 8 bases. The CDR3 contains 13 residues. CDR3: CASSKQENTEAFF. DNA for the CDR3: TGTGCCAGCTCAAAACAGGAGAACACTGAAGCTTTCTTT.

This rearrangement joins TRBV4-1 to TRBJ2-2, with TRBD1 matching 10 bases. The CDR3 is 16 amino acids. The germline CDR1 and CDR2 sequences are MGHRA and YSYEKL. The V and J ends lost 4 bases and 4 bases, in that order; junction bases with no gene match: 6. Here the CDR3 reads CASSPRTGGITGELFF. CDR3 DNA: TGCGCCAGCAGCCCCAGGACAGGGGGTATCACCGGGGAGCTGTTTTTT.

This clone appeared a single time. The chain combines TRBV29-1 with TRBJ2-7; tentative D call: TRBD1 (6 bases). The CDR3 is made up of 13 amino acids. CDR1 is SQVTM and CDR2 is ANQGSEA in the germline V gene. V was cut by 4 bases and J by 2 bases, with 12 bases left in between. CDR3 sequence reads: CSVVQGIAYEQYF. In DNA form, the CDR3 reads TGCAGCGTTGTGCAGGGGATTGCCTACGAGCAGTACTTC.

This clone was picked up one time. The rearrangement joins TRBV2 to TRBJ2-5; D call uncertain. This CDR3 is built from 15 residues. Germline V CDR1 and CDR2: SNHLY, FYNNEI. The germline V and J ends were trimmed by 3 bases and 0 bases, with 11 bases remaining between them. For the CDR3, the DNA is TGTGCCAGCAGTGACGGACGCTGGTACCAAGAGACCCAGTACTTC. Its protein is CASSDGRWYQETQYF.

The CDR3 loop reads CASMSGVNEQFF. The CDR3, as DNA: TGTGCCAGCATGAGCGGGGTGAATGAGCAGTTCTTC. The V call is TRBV2, the J call TRBJ2-1; TRBD2 matches 7 bases. The trim removed 7 bases at V and 7 bases at J, leaving 4 bases unmatched. There are 12 residues in the CDR3. The germline gives CDR1 SNHLY, CDR2 FYNNEI.

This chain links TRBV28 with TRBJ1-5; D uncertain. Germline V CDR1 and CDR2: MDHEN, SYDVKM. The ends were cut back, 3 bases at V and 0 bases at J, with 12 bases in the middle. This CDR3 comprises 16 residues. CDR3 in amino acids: CASSFTRPSSNQPQHF. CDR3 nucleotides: TGTGCCAGCAGTTTCACTCGACCGAGTAGCAATCAGCCCCAGCATTTT.

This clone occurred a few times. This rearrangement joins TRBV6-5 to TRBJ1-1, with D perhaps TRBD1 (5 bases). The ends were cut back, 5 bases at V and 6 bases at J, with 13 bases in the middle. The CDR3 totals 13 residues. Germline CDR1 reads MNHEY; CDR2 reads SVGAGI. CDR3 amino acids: CASSTGALPEAFF. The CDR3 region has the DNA TGTGCCAGCAGTACCGGGGCCCTGCCTGAAGCTTTCTTT.

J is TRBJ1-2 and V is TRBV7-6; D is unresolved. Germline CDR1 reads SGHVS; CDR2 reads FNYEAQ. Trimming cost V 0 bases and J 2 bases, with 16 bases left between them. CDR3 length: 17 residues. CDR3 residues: CASSLADSRFGNYGYTF. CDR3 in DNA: TGTGCCAGCAGCTTAGCCGATAGCCGGTTCGGGAACTATGGCTACACCTTC.

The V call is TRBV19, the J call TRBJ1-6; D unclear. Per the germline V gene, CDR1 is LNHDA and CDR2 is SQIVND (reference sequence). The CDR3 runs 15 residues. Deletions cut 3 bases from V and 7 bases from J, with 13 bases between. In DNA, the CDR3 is TGTGCCAGTAGTATGTACCGGGTCCACAATTCACCCCTCCACTTT. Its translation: CASSMYRVHNSPLHF.

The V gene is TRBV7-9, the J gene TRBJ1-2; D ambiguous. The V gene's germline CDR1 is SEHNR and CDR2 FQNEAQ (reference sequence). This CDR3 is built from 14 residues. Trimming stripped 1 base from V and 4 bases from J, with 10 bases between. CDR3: CASSLEGGFYGYTF. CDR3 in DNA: TGTGCCAGCAGCTTAGAGGGCGGCTTCTATGGCTACACCTTC.

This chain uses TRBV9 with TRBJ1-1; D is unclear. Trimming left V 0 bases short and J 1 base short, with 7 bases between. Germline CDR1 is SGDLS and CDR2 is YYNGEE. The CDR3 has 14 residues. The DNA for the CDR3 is TGTGCCAGCAGCGTAGGAACCGAGAACACTGAAGCTTTCTTT. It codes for CASSVGTENTEAFF.

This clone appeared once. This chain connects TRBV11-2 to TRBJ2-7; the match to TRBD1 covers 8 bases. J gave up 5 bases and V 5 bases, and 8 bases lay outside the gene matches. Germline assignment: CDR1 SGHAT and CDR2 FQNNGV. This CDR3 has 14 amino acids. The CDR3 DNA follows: TGTGCCAGCAGCCAAGTGACAGGGGTCAACGAGCAGTACTTC. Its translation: CASSQVTGVNEQYF.

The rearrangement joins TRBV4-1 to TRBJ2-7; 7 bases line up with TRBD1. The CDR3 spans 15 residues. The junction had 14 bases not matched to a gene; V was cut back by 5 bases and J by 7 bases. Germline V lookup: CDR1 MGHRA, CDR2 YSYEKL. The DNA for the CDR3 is TGCGCCAGCAGCAGTATTCGGTCAGGGGGATCTGAGCAGTACTTC. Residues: CASSSIRSGGSEQYF.

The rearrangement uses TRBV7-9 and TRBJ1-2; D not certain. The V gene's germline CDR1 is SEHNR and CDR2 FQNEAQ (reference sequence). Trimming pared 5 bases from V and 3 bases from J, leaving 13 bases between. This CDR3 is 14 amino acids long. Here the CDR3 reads CASSDRQDDYGYTF. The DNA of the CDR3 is TGTGCCAGCAGCGACCGCCAAGACGACTATGGCTACACCTTC.

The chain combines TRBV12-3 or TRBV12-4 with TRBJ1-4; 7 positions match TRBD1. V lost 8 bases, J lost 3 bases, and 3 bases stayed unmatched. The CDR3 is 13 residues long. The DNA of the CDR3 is TGTGCCAGCCGAACAGGGGCTAATGAAAAACTGTTTTTT. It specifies CASRTGANEKLFF.

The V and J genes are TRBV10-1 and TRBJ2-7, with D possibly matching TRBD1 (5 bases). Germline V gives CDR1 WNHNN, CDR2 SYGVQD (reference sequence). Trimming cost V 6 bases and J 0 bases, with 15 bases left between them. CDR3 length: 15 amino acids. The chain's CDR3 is CASSDLVGPSYEQYF. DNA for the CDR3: TGCGCCAGCAGCGACCTAGTGGGGCCCTCCTACGAGCAGTACTTC.

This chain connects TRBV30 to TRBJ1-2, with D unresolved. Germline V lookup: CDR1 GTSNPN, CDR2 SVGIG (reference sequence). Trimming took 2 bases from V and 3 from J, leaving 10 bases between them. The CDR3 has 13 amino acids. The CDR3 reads CAWSPSIDYGYTF. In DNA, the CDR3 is TGTGCCTGGAGTCCGTCGATAGACTATGGCTACACCTTC.

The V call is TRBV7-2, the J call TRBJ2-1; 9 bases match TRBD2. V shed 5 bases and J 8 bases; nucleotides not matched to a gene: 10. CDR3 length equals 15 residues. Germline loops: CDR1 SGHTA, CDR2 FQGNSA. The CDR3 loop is CASSLSGGFVYEQFF. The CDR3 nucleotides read TGTGCCAGCAGCCTAAGCGGGGGGTTCGTCTATGAGCAGTTCTTC. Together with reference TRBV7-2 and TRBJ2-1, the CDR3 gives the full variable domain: GAGVSQSPSNKVTEKGKDVELRCDPISGHTALYWYRQSLGQGLEFLIYFQGNSAPDKSGLPSDRFSAERTGGSVSTLTIQRTQQEDSAVYLCASSLSGGFVYEQFFGPGTRLTVL.

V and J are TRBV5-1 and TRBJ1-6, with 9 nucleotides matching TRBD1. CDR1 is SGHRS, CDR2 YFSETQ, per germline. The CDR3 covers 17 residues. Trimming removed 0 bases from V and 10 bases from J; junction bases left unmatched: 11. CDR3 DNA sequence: TGCGCCAGCAGCTTGGTTCCGCAGGGGACAGGGCTCTCACCCCTCCACTTT. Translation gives CASSLVPQGTGLSPLHF.

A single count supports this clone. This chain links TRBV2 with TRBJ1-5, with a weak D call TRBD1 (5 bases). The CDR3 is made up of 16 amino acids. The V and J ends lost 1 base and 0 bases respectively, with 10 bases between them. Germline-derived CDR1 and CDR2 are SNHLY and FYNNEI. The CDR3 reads CASSEDRTGSNQPQHF. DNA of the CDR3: TGTGCCAGCAGTGAAGATAGAACAGGTAGCAATCAGCCCCAGCATTTT.

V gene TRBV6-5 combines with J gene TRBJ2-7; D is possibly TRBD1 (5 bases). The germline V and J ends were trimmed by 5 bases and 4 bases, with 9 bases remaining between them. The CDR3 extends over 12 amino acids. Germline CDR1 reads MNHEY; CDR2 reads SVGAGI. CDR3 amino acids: CASSQRQYEQYF. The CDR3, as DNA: TGTGCCAGCAGTCAACGACAGTACGAGCAGTACTTC.

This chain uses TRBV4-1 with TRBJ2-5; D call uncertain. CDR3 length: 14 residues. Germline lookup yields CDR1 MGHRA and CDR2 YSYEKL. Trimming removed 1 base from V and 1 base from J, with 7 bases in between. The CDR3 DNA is TGCGCCAGCAGCCAAGGACGGGTCCAAGAGACCCAGTACTTC. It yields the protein CASSQGRVQETQYF.

CDR3 residues: CASSVSQGSTANYGYTF. In nucleotides, the CDR3 is TGTGCCAGTAGTGTATCACAGGGATCCACTGCCAACTATGGCTACACCTTC. The chain combines TRBV19 with TRBJ1-2, with D perhaps TRBD1 (6 bases). Trimming cost V 5 bases and J 2 bases, with 21 bases left between them. CDR1 and CDR2 (germline): LNHDA, SQIVND (reference sequence). The CDR3 has 17 residues.

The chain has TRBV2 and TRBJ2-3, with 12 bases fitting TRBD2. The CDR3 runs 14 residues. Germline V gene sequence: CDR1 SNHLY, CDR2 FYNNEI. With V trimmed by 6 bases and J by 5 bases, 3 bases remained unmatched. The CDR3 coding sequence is TGTGCCAGCAGCACTAGCGGGGGGAGAGATACGCAGTATTTT. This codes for CASSTSGGRDTQYF.

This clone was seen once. The CDR3 sequence is CASSFWGSGNTIYF. In DNA, the CDR3 is TGTGCCAGCAGCTTCTGGGGCTCTGGAAACACCATATATTTT. The chain couples TRBV7-2 to TRBJ1-3, with D hard to call. The CDR3 is 14 amino acids. V lost 3 bases, J lost 0 bases, and 6 bases lay in between. Per germline, CDR1 SGHTA and CDR2 FQGNSA.

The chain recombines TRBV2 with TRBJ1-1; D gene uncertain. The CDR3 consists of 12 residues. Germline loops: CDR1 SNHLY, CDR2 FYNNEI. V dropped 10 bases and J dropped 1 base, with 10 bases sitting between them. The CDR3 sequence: CATPRRNTEAFF. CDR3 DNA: TGTGCCACCCCTCGGAGGAACACTGAAGCTTTCTTT.

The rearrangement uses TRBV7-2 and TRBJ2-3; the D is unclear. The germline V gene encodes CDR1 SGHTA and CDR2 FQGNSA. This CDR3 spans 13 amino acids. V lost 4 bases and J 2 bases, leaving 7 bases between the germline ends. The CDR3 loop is CASSSIFTDTQYF. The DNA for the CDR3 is TGTGCCAGCAGCTCCATCTTCACAGATACGCAGTATTTT.

The CDR3 nucleotides are TGTGCCAGCAGCGTAGGTTGGGCAGGGGCAAATCATGAGACCCAGTACTTC. It is translated as CASSVGWAGANHETQYF. The V gene is TRBV9, the J gene TRBJ2-5; tentative D call: TRBD1 (6 bases). This CDR3 spans 17 amino acids. Germline loops: CDR1 SGDLS, CDR2 YYNGEE. V shed 0 bases and J shed 5 bases, with 20 bases lying between them.

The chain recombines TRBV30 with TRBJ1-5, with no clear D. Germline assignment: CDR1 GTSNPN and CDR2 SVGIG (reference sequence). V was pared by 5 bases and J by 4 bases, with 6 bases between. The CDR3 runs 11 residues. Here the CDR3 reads CAWGPNQPQHF. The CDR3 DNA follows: TGTGCCTGGGGGCCTAATCAGCCCCAGCATTTT.

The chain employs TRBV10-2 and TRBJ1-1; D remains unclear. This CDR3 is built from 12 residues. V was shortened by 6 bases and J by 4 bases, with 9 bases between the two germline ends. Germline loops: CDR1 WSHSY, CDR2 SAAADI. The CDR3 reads CASSLYSTEAFF. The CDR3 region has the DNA TGCGCCAGCAGCTTATATTCCACTGAAGCTTTCTTT.

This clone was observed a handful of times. The CDR3 coding sequence is TGTGCCAGTAGTTCCCTACAGGGGGCCACCGTCCCCCTCCACTTT. Encoded protein: CASSSLQGATVPLHF. This chain uses TRBV19 with TRBJ1-6; 9 positions match TRBD1. Germline CDR1 LNHDA, CDR2 SQIVND (reference sequence). CDR3 length: 15 amino acids. Trimming cost V 5 bases and J 13 bases; bases outside gene matches: 12.